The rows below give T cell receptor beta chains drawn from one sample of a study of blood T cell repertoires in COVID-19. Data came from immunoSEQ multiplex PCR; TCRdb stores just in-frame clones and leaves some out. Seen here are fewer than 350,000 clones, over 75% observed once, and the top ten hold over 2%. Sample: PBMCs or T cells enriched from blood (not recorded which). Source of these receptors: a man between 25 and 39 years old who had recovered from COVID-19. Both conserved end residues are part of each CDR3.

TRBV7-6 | CASSLGAGGYQETQYF
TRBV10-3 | CAISQTGQETQYF
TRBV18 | CASSHSGTGREKLFF
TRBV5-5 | CASSSRPGGPSEQYF
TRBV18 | CASSPALNTEAFF
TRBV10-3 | CAISESRGTSGGARNEQFF
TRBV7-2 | CASSPHGQGQETQYF
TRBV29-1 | CSVVRGFGETQYF
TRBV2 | CASSKGGFSTNEQFF
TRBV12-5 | CASGYELRGYTF
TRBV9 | CASSVGSDYGYTF
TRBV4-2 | CASSQVSTGIYEQYF
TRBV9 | CASSPGLAGALTGELFF
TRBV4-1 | CASSRRTGGYEKLFF
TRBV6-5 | CASSSGLAATDTQYF
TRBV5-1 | CASSGALNTEAFF
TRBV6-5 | CASRSQGATEAFF
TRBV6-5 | CASSYAGTANTEAFF
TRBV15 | CATSREKGGYEQYF
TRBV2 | CAGRTDYNEQFF
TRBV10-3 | CAIKGTVVSYEQYF
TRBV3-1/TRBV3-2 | CASSLSYPLAGGTDTQYF
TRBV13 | CASRERQDATYEQYF
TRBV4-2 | CASSQEETGGDYGYTF
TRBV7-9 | CASSYRTGQSGNTIYF
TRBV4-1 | CASSQVKDSYYEQYF
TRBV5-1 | CASSSDRGTDTQYF
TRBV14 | CASSQQRGVNEQFF
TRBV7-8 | CASSLVSQPQHF
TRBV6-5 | CASKRDYTEAFF
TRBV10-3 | CAISESNWDRHTEAFF
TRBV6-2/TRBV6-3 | CASSYRQLDGYTF
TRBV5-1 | CASNPRGVGNYGYTF
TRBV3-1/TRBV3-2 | CASSILGGFYNEQFF
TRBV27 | CASSDRVGTEAFF
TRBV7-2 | CASSYTGGWEAFF
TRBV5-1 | CASSLGQGASTDTQYF
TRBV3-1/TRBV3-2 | CASSQVWGDDTEAFF
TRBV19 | CASSTLWDSGYGQYF
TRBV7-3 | CASSPGASGGYNEQFF
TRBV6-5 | CASSLGGFYGYTF
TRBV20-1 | CSARGGGYTF
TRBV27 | CASSFGKRLSTEAFF
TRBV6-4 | CASSLYPGTGSNEQFF
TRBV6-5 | CASSWADRGHSPLHF
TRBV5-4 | CASSLLGVYGYTF
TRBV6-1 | CASNEVDRFNQPQHF
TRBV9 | CASSSRRVSYGYTF
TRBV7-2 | CASKFTGGPETQYF
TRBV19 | CASSILRGGIGQPQHF
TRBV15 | CATSAQLPPTDTQYF
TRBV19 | CAITEGQESIYGYTF
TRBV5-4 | CASSLGGGGGETQYF
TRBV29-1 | CSVAGWPSGNTIYF
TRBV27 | CASSSARGQPQHF
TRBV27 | CASRPYRTGISGANVLTF
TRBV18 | CASSQRAGGAFEGYTF
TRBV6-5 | CASSDRGFNYGYTF
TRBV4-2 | CASSPGSGMNTEAFF
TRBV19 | CASRPMGSNEKLFF